This TCR beta chain was found in a study of T cells after yellow fever vaccination. TCRdb passed the 5' RACE reads through MiXCR, listing each CDR3 protein once. Among around 100,000 distinct CDR3 sequences, under 6.5% were seen once, and the ten largest hold about 38%. Germline-derived CDR1 and CDR2 are WSHSY and SAAADI. The CDR3 consists of 14 residues. Trimming took off 7 bases at V and 8 bases at J, with 15 bases between the two ends. Overall study findings and caveats: Repertoires obtained by FACS sorting could include abundant clonotypes that entered as contaminants from the bulk population.

The table lists this clonotype with a few counts. Its target is not known. This receptor was taken from a man between 18 and 29 years old who received the YFV17D yellow fever vaccine. The chain employs TRBV10-2 and TRBJ1-6; tentative D call: TRBD1 (6 bases). This specimen consisted of CD8+ T cells sorted from PBMCs, obtained 10 days after the yellow fever booster vaccination. The CDR3 loop reads CASKPPGVYSPLHF. The CDR3 DNA sequence: TGCGCCAGCAAGCCCCCAGGGGTTTATTCACCCCTCCACTTT.